A selection of T cell receptor beta chains follows, all from one sample in a study of CD8 T cells in ankylosing spondylitis. TCRdb redid the calling of the 5' RACE reads with MiXCR, one entry per CDR3 protein. Among under 850,000 distinct CDR3 sequences, 15% to 20% were seen once, and the ten largest hold approximately 18%. Sequenced sample: blood, either unsorted or a sorted T cell fraction (not recorded which). These TCRs come from a male donor with ankylosing spondylitis. The CDR3 runs from the conserved cysteine through the conserved F or W. Clone size is stated in some rows and not others, as once, few, many or a class when expanded.

>-|TRBV30
CAWSRSGYGYTF
>-|TRBV12-3/TRBV12-4
CASSWRGGSTEAFF
>-|TRBV29-1
CSVEVPTTNEQFF
>few|TRBV6-5
CASSYSIPGSGSEQYF
>-|TRBV9
CASSVARGTGANVLTF
>-|TRBV12-3/TRBV12-4
CASNGGSSYEQYF
>-|TRBV4-2
CASSPNRINYGYTF
>-|TRBV7-9
CASSFPPTGENEKLFF
>few|TRBV12-3/TRBV12-4
CATKGGYPGELFF
>-|TRBV30
CAWKMNLKQKANYGYTF
>-|TRBV5-1
CASSLVASGRAGGTDTQYF
>-|TRBV12-3/TRBV12-4
CASSRGPAGTDGGEKLFF
>-|TRBV10-3
CAISEPDSNQPQHF
>-|TRBV6-5
CASSSGASSYEQYF
>many|TRBV24-1
CATSGGGLSGDYNEQFF
>-|TRBV21-1
CASSEPCGGLGYGYTF